This T cell receptor beta chain was identified in a study of somatic mutations in cytotoxic T cells in rheumatoid arthritis. Overall study results and limits: Statistically, CD8+ T-cell clonality was not significantly distinct between individuals with rheumatoid arthritis and age-matched healthy controls. A rise in CD8+ clonality with age was seen in rheumatoid arthritis patients but not in healthy controls.

This clone was counted between two and nine times. No antigen is known for it. Blood donors of median age about 50 years (range roughly 21-80), about three fifths of them female, formed the healthy controls. Flow cytometry served to check the purity of CD4+ and CD8+ cells, which were isolated by positive magnetic bead selection. Generated by immunoSEQ multiplex PCR, the TCRdb table keeps only in-frame clones and is missing some. The table records tens of thousands of clones, 84% of them present only once. Germline V gene sequence: CDR1 SGHVS, CDR2 FNYEAQ. The CDR3 sequence is 14 residues long. Deletions cut 6 bases from V and 3 bases from J, with 12 bases between.

This TCR was recovered from a man in his forties in good health. The chain is built from TRBV7-6 and TRBJ1-5, with D possibly TRBD1 on 6 matching bases. Sequences were obtained from CD8+ T cells sorted from blood. As DNA, the CDR3 is TGTGCCAGCAGTCCACAGGGATTCAATCAGCCCCAGCATTTT. It codes for CASSPQGFNQPQHF.